This T cell receptor beta chain is from a study of T-cell reconstitution after alpha-beta-depleted transplantation in children. Broader study findings: Expanded clones from the graft, numbering several hundred, reportedly supplied alpha-beta T cells about two months after transplant. T-cell numbers and diversity, one year after transplant, stemmed largely from T cells that were newly produced.

Unique molecular identifiers were built into the TCRbeta library. One entry per CDR3 protein results from TCRdb running MiXCR on the PCR reads. The sample lists some 200,000 distinct CDR3 sequences, 7.5% to 9.5% seen once, with roughly 35% in the top ten. Looked up from germline, CDR1 is MNHNS and CDR2 is SASEGT. The CDR3 is 15 amino acids. Note on this clonotype: Its antigen remains unknown. An end of the junction differs from the germline gene, which may be a read error.

This rearrangement joins TRBV6-1 to TRBJ1-1, with 9 bases aligning to TRBD1. This TCR derives from a male patient under 10 years old who had a stem cell transplant for acute myeloid leukemia, so the T cells may come from the graft donor. The sequencing here drew on PBMCs, mostly from graft donor cells, taken 360 days after TCRalphabeta/CD19-depleted stem cell transplant. CDR3 protein: CASSQAGTGYSEAFF. Here the CDR3 DNA reads TGTGCCAGCAGTCAAGCCGGGACAGGGTATTCTGAAGCTTTCTTT.